The clone carrying this T cell receptor beta chain is medium-sized. Its antigen is undetermined. Among the patients, none had received any treatment before thyroid surgery. Authors' analysis steps: Construction of a distant-metastasis classifier for papillary thyroid cancer relied on CDR3 differences across clinicopathological groups. MiXCR re-clonotyped the PCR reads for TCRdb. The V and J calls follow TCRdb's processing rather than the paper's. This table has some 12,000 clones, roughly a quarter appearing once. This sample is part of a study of metastatic and nonmetastatic thyroid tumors. Background on the study: It was across blood and tumor or nodule tissue from malignant and benign thyroid patients that repertoires were compared.

CDR1 MNHEY and CDR2 SMNVEV come from the germline V gene (reference sequence). This CDR3 spans 14 amino acids. V was trimmed by 5 bases and J by 2 bases, leaving 13 bases between them. General study points: Compared with benign nodules, malignant thyroid tumors were reported to have significantly higher TCR beta diversity in both blood and tumor.

Input material: tumor tissue. This receptor was identified in a female donor with papillary thyroid cancer or a benign thyroid nodule (not recorded which). Some clones in this sample may be carry-over from other donors' samples. The gene calls are TRBV27 and TRBJ2-7, with D unresolved. The CDR3 sequence is CASSPDSFTYEQYF. Here the CDR3 DNA reads TGTGCCAGCAGTCCCGACTCCTTCACCTACGAGCAGTACTTC.